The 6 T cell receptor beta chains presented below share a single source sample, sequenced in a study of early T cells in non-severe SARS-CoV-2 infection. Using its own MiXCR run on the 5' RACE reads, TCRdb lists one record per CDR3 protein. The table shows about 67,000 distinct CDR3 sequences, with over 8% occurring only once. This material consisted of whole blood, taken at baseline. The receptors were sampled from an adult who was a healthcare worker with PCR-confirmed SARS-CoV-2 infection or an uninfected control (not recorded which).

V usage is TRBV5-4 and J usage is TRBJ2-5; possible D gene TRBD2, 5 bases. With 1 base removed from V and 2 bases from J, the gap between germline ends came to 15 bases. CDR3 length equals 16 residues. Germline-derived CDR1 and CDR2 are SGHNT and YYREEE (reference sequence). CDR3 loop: CASSLPLAGMQETQYF. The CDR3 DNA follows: TGTGCCAGCAGCTTGCCGTTGGCCGGGATGCAAGAGACCCAGTACTTC.

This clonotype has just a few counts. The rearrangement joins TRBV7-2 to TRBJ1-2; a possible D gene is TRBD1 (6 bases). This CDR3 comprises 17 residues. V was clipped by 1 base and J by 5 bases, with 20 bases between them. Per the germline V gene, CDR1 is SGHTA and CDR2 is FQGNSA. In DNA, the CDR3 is TGTGCCAGCAGCTTAGAGGGTGCCGTCAGGGGTAGATATGGCTACACCTTC. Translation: CASSLEGAVRGRYGYTF.

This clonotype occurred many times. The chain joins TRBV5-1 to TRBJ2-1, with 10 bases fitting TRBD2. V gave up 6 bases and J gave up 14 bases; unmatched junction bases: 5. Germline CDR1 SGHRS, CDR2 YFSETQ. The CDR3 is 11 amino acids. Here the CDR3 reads CASTGTSEKFF. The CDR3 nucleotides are TGCGCCAGCACCGGGACTAGCGAGAAGTTCTTC.

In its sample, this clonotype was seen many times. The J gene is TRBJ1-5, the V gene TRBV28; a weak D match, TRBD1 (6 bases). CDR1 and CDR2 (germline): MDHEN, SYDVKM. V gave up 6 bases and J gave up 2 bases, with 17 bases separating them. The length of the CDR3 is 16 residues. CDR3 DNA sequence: TGTGCCAGCAGATATGGCCCAGGGGCTGGCAATCAGCCCCAGCATTTT. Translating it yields CASRYGPGAGNQPQHF.

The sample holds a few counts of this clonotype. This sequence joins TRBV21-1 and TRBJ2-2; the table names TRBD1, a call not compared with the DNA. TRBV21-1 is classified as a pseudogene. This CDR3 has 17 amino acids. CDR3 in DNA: TGTGCCAGCAGCAAGGGGACAGCGACAACGAACACCGGGGAGCTGTTTTTT. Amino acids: CASSKGTATTNTGELFF.

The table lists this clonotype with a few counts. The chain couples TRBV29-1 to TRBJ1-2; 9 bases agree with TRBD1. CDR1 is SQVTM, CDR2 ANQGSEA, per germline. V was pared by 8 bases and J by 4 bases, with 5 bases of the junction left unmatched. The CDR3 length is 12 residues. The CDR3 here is CSFWDRVYGYTF. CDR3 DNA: TGCAGCTTCTGGGACAGGGTCTATGGCTACACCTTC.